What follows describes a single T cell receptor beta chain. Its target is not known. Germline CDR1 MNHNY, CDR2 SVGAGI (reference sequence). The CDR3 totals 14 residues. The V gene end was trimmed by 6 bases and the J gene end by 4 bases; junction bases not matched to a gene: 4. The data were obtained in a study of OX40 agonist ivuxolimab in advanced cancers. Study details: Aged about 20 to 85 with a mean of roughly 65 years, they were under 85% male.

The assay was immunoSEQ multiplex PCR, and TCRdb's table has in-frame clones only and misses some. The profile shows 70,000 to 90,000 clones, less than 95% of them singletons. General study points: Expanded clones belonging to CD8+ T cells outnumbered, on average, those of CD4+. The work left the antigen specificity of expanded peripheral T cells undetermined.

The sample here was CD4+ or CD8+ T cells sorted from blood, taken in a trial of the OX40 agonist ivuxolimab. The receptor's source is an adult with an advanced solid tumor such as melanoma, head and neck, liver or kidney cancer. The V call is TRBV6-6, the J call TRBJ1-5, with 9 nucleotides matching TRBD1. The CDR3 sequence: CASRRQGGNQPQHF. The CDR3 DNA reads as TGTGCCAGCAGGCGACAGGGGGGAAATCAGCCCCAGCATTTT.